Listed below are T cell receptor beta chains from one sample, sequenced in a study of shared clonotypes between healthy human individuals. Produced via immunoSEQ multiplex PCR; TCRdb's table is partial and in-frame only. The sample gives millions of clones, 90% to 95% of which show up once; 0.13% is in the top ten. Source material: naive CD4+ T cells sorted from blood. The receptors shown here come from a man aged 18 to 29 in good health. Each CDR3 is given with its conserved first and last residue. Each record gives: J gene, D gene, clone size, V gene, CDR3 protein, CDR3 DNA. The D gene is left open where the match is weak. The size entry is marked missing in some rows and otherwise reads once, few, many or a size class.

>TRBJ2-3|NA|NA|TRBV7-2
CASSPRRTDTQYF
TGTGCCAGCAGCCCCCGTCGCACAGATACGCAGTATTTT
>TRBJ1-1|NA|once|TRBV20-1
CSLRDTEAFF
TGCAGTCTTAGGGACACTGAAGCTTTCTTT
>TRBJ1-2|NA|NA|TRBV4-3
CASSQDGRGGYTF
TGCGCCAGCAGCCAAGATGGCAGGGGCGGCTACACCTTC
>TRBJ2-3|TRBD2|NA|TRBV5-1
CASSLAGSSTDTQYF
TGCGCCAGCAGCTTAGCGGGGTCTAGCACAGATACGCAGTATTTT
>TRBJ2-3|NA|NA|TRBV6-5
CASSPSTGADTQYF
TGTGCCAGCAGCCCCTCGACAGGCGCAGATACGCAGTATTTT
>TRBJ1-1|NA|NA|TRBV29-1
CSVERALEAFF
TGCAGCGTTGAAAGGGCGCTCGAAGCTTTCTTT
>TRBJ2-7|NA|NA|TRBV5-1
CASSPTPGQNYEQYF
TGCGCCAGCAGCCCCACCCCGGGACAAAACTACGAGCAGTACTTC
>TRBJ2-7|TRBD1|NA|TRBV19
CASGGQGAWEQYF
TGTGCCAGTGGGGGACAGGGGGCATGGGAGCAGTACTTC
>TRBJ1-5|NA|NA|TRBV4-1
CASSHPPGTLSNQPQHF
TGCGCCAGCAGCCACCCCCCCGGGACGCTTAGCAATCAGCCCCAGCATTTT
>TRBJ2-2|TRBD2|NA|TRBV18
CASSPSLAETGELFF
TGTGCCAGCTCACCGTCCCTAGCGGAAACCGGGGAGCTGTTTTTT
>TRBJ1-1|NA|NA|TRBV20-1
CSTASTEAFF
TGCAGCACAGCTAGCACTGAAGCTTTCTTT
>TRBJ2-5|TRBD1|NA|TRBV4-1
CASSQRQGENRVQETQYF
TGCGCCAGCAGCCAACGTCAGGGGGAGAACCGAGTACAAGAGACCCAGTACTTC
>TRBJ2-7|TRBD1|NA|TRBV6-6
CANSYPIQGYEQYF
TGTGCCAACAGTTACCCGATACAGGGGTACGAGCAGTACTTC
>TRBJ1-2|NA|NA|TRBV28
CASRVVNYGYTF
TGTGCCAGCAGGGTAGTAAACTATGGCTACACCTTC
>TRBJ2-7|NA|NA|TRBV28
CASSLGSYEQYF
TGTGCCAGCAGTCTAGGATCCTACGAGCAGTACTTC
>TRBJ2-3|NA|NA|TRBV10-3
CATAGDTQYF
TGTGCCACGGCCGGGGATACGCAGTATTTT
>TRBJ1-2|TRBD1|NA|TRBV11-2
CASSRPGQEGYTF
TGTGCCAGCAGCCGACCAGGACAGGAGGGCTACACCTTC
>TRBJ2-1|TRBD1|NA|TRBV18
CASSPRGQGRVWSYNEQFF
TGTGCCAGCTCACCACGGGGACAGGGGCGGGTCTGGTCCTACAATGAGCAGTTCTTC
>TRBJ2-4|TRBD1|NA|TRBV5-1
CASCTGGAGNIQYF
TGCGCCAGCTGTACAGGGGGCGCGGGAAACATTCAGTACTTC
>TRBJ1-6|TRBD1|NA|TRBV30
CAWSLGTAYNSPLHF
TGTGCCTGGAGTCTCGGGACAGCTTATAATTCACCCCTCCACTTT
>TRBJ2-5|NA|NA|TRBV11-2
CASSPGDFASQYF
TGTGCCAGCAGCCCGGGGGACTTTGCTTCCCAGTACTTC
>TRBJ1-2|NA|once|TRBV5-4
CASSLTGYGYTF
TGTGCCAGCAGCTTGACAGGGTATGGCTACACCTTC
>TRBJ2-3|TRBD2|once|TRBV7-2
CASSLAGDRADTQYF
TGTGCCAGCAGCCTAGCGGGAGATCGCGCAGATACGCAGTATTTT
>TRBJ1-3|NA|NA|TRBV30
CAWNLGNSGNTIYF
TGTGCCTGGAACTTAGGGAATTCTGGAAACACCATATATTTT
>TRBJ1-2|NA|NA|TRBV7-2
CASSLEGAVPNYGYTF
TGTGCCAGCAGCTTAGAAGGAGCAGTACCTAACTATGGCTACACCTTC
>TRBJ1-5|NA|once|TRBV13
CASSLGGAKNQPQHF
TGTGCCAGCAGCTTAGGGGGGGCTAAGAATCAGCCCCAGCATTTT
>TRBJ2-1|TRBD2|NA|TRBV30
CAWNPSGGAVLFF
TGTGCCTGGAATCCTAGCGGGGGGGCCGTTTTGTTCTTC
>TRBJ2-7|TRBD1|NA|TRBV6-5
CASRLGDRGPHEQYF
TGTGCCAGCAGACTAGGGGACAGGGGGCCCCACGAGCAGTACTTC